The 30 T cell receptor beta chains in this list originate from one sample, sequenced in a study of T cell repertoires in cytomegalovirus infection. The antigens of these receptors remain unknown. TCRdb reprocessed the reads via MiXCR and lists one record per CDR3 protein. The sample has around 81,000 distinct CDR3 sequences, 35% to 45% seen once. This specimen consisted of CD8+ T cells from cultured PBMCs, obtained from culture after CMV antigen stimulation. The receptors come from a human donor in good health (CMV status not recorded). Some clones in this sample may be carry-over from other donors' samples.

CDR3 sequence (DNA): TGTGCCAGCGGCGGACCGGGACAGCCCTACGAGCAGTACTTC. As protein: CASGGPGQPYEQYF. The rearrangement uses TRBV7-2 and TRBJ2-7; 7 nucleotides agree with TRBD1. The CDR3 covers 14 residues. V lost 8 bases, J lost 2 bases, and 9 bases stayed unmatched. Germline CDR1 is SGHTA and CDR2 is FQGNSA.

The V and J genes are TRBV4-3 and TRBJ1-5, with TRBD1 as a possible D gene (5 bases). CDR1 LGHNA and CDR2 YSLEER come from the germline V gene. Trimming removed 3 bases from V and 0 bases from J, with 15 bases in between. The CDR3 sequence is 17 residues long. The CDR3 nucleotides are TGCGCCAGCAGCCACGTCTGGCAGGGATATAGCAATCAGCCCCAGCATTTT. Encoded protein: CASSHVWQGYSNQPQHF.

The gene calls are TRBV6-5 and TRBJ1-4; a weak D match, TRBD1 (6 bases). V gave up 7 bases and J gave up 2 bases, with 23 bases separating them. The germline gives CDR1 MNHEY, CDR2 SVGAGI. The CDR3 is 18 amino acids. CDR3 coding DNA: TGTGCCAGCACCTTAACAGGGTTTCGGGGAGTCACTAATGAAAAACTGTTTTTT. It translates to CASTLTGFRGVTNEKLFF.

In this sample, this clonotype turned up once. A much larger clone is a single base away; this may be a read error. The V and J genes are TRBV7-2 and TRBJ1-2; 7 bases match TRBD1. Germline V gives CDR1 SGHTA, CDR2 FQGNSA. The CDR3 covers 15 residues. J gave up 10 bases and V 0 bases, and 11 bases lay outside the gene matches. The CDR3 region has the DNA TGTGCCAGCAGCTTAGCGAGGGGGCGCGTTGACGACTACACCTTC. Its translation is CASSLARGRVDDYTF.

This clonotype was seen more than once but under ten times. The chain carries TRBV27 and TRBJ1-4; 7 bases line up with TRBD1. Per germline, CDR1 MNHEY and CDR2 SMNVEV (reference sequence). This CDR3 has 22 residues. The trim removed 5 bases at V and 5 bases at J, leaving 29 bases unmatched. CDR3 in DNA: TGTGCCAGCAGTCCCGGGACAGCGCTTGCCTGGGAGATCCCCCAGCCCAATGAAAAACTGTTTTTT. Translation gives CASSPGTALAWEIPQPNEKLFF.

This clonotype occurred a few times. V is TRBV19 and J is TRBJ1-3; the D gene is possibly TRBD1 (6 bases). The germline V gene encodes CDR1 LNHDA and CDR2 SQIVND (reference sequence). V was clipped by 8 bases and J by 4 bases, with 27 bases between them. The CDR3 is 18 residues long. The CDR3 DNA reads TGTGCCAGTTCCAAGCCGGGGGCTAATCGCTTTTACGGAAACACCATATATTTT. It translates to CASSKPGANRFYGNTIYF.

The rearrangement links TRBV7-3 to TRBJ2-3; maybe TRBD2 (6 bases). Per germline, CDR1 SGHTA and CDR2 FQGTGA. The CDR3 consists of 15 residues. V lost 5 bases, J lost 6 bases, and 18 bases lay in between. CDR3 in DNA: TGTGCCAGCAGCCCAATTTCGGGGGTGTTGGATACGCAGTATTTT. This translates into CASSPISGVLDTQYF.

The V call is TRBV7-8, the J call TRBJ2-5, with D tentatively TRBD2 (5 bases). CDR1 is SGHVS, CDR2 FQNEAQ, per germline. Deletions cut 5 bases from V and 2 bases from J, with 6 bases between. The CDR3 consists of 12 residues. The CDR3 protein is CASSTGQETQYF. The CDR3 DNA reads TGTGCCAGCAGCACGGGGCAAGAGACCCAGTACTTC.

In its sample, this clonotype was seen a few times. The CDR3 loop is CASSRNWDEQFF. CDR3 in DNA: TGTGCCAGCAGCCGAAATTGGGATGAGCAGTTCTTC. The chain links TRBV7-6 to TRBJ2-1; no firm D call. Deletions cut 5 bases from V and 8 bases from J, with 10 bases between. The CDR3 runs to 12 residues. From germline, CDR1 is SGHVS and CDR2 FNYEAQ.

A few counts support this clonotype. The V and J genes are TRBV15 and TRBJ2-7; tentatively, D is TRBD1 (7 bases). CDR1 and CDR2 (germline): LNHNV, YYDKDF (reference sequence). Trimming pared 0 bases from V and 1 base from J, leaving 13 bases between. The CDR3 sequence is 16 residues long. CDR3 sequence reads: CATSRDEAGGSYEQYF. The CDR3 coding sequence is TGTGCCACCAGCAGAGATGAAGCAGGGGGGTCCTACGAGCAGTACTTC.

The gene calls are TRBV2 and TRBJ1-2; D is uncertain. Germline V gene lookup returns CDR1 SNHLY and CDR2 FYNNEI. Trimming took 3 bases from V and 0 from J, leaving 11 bases between them. CDR3 length: 15 residues. CDR3 nucleotide sequence: TGTGCCAGCAGTGATGTCTCCTTGACTAACTATGGCTACACCTTC. Amino acids: CASSDVSLTNYGYTF.

The chain combines TRBV2 with TRBJ1-2; perhaps TRBD1 as D (6 bases). Germline V lookup: CDR1 SNHLY, CDR2 FYNNEI. The V and J ends lost 4 bases and 0 bases respectively, with 15 bases between them. This CDR3 has 16 residues. The CDR3 bases are TGTGCCAGCAGTGGGGCAGGGGCCTCCCCTAACTATGGCTACACCTTC. As protein: CASSGAGASPNYGYTF.

The table lists this clonotype with a count of one. The CDR3: CSAALGVSYNEQFF. The CDR3 DNA reads as TGCAGTGCGGCCCTAGGGGTTTCCTACAATGAGCAGTTCTTC. This sequence joins TRBV20-1 and TRBJ2-1; D might be TRBD1 (5 bases). CDR1 DFQATT and CDR2 SNEGSKA come from the germline V gene (reference sequence). Trimming removed 6 bases at V and 1 base at J, with 13 bases between. The CDR3 has 14 residues.

DNA for the CDR3: TGTGCCAGCAGCCAAGCCAGAACGGACAGGGGAAGAGAGACCCAGTACTTC. Protein product: CASSQARTDRGRETQYF. The chain links TRBV14 to TRBJ2-5; 9 nucleotides agree with TRBD1. Germline V gene sequence: CDR1 SGHDN, CDR2 FVKESK. After removal of 1 base from V and 4 bases from J, the junction contained 10 bases not matched to a gene. This CDR3 is built from 17 residues.

This clonotype was counted a few times. The chain employs TRBV7-6 and TRBJ2-7, with D possibly matching TRBD1 (5 bases). The CDR3 spans 15 residues. CDR1 is SGHVS and CDR2 is FNYEAQ in the germline V gene. Trimming took off 4 bases at V and 3 bases at J, with 16 bases between the two ends. CDR3 DNA: TGTGCCAGCAGCTATCGAGACAGCCGGATCTACGAGCAGTACTTC. Translation: CASSYRDSRIYEQYF.

The gene calls are TRBV6-5 and TRBJ2-7; TRBD1 or TRBD2 may be the D gene (6 bases each). The germline CDR1 and CDR2 sequences are MNHEY and SVGAGI. The germline V and J ends were trimmed by 5 bases and 0 bases, with 17 bases remaining between them. The CDR3 is made up of 16 amino acids. CDR3 DNA sequence: TGTGCCAGCAGTGAATATGGAGGGGGAAGCTCCTACGAGCAGTACTTC. This sequence encodes CASSEYGGGSSYEQYF.

This clonotype was seen a few times. The V gene is TRBV19, the J gene TRBJ2-7; 7 bases map to TRBD1. Germline V gives CDR1 LNHDA, CDR2 SQIVND (reference sequence). The CDR3 is made up of 13 amino acids. Unmatched junction bases numbered 9, after V lost 8 bases and J lost 5 bases. The CDR3 loop is CASRLSRGNEQYF. CDR3 sequence (DNA): TGTGCCAGTCGGCTCTCCAGGGGGAACGAGCAGTACTTC.

The chain couples TRBV7-6 to TRBJ2-7; D is perhaps TRBD1 (5 bases). Trimming took 5 bases from V and 3 from J, leaving 23 bases between them. Germline CDR1 SGHVS, CDR2 FNYEAQ. The CDR3 totals 17 residues. The CDR3: CASSHNSGINLYYEQYF. The CDR3 DNA is TGTGCCAGCAGCCATAACTCAGGGATAAATCTTTACTACGAGCAGTACTTC.

This chain uses TRBV27 with TRBJ2-4, with D perhaps matching TRBD2 (6 bases). Germline CDR1 is MNHEY and CDR2 is SMNVEV (reference sequence). V lost 5 bases and J 2 bases, leaving 16 bases between the germline ends. The CDR3 length is 16 residues. The DNA of the CDR3 is TGTGCCAGCAGTGGAGGGGATGGAGTGTCCAAAAACATTCAGTACTTC. As protein: CASSGGDGVSKNIQYF.

This clonotype came up a few times. The chain links TRBV19 to TRBJ1-2, with D maybe TRBD1 (5 bases). The CDR3 spans 13 residues. Trimming removed 1 base from V and 6 bases from J, with 9 bases in between. Germline V lookup: CDR1 LNHDA, CDR2 SQIVND (reference sequence). CDR3 DNA: TGTGCCAGTAGTATAGGGGGCTTGGATGGCTACACCTTC. Its protein is CASSIGGLDGYTF. The full variable domain, in which reference TRBV19 and TRBJ1-2 provide the parts outside the CDR3, is DGGITQSPKYLFRKEGQNVTLSCEQNLNHDAMYWYRQDPGQGLRLIYYSQIVNDFQKGDIAEGYSVSREKKESFPLTVTSAQKNPTAFYLCASSIGGLDGYTFGSGTRLTVV.

The chain is built from TRBV5-4 and TRBJ2-7, with D hard to call. CDR1 and CDR2 (germline): SGHNT, YYREEE (reference sequence). The CDR3 has 13 amino acids. The germline V and J ends were trimmed by 4 bases and 3 bases, with 11 bases remaining between them. The CDR3 coding sequence is TGTGCCAGCAGCGGTGTTAATGGCTACGAGCAGTACTTC. The encoded protein is CASSGVNGYEQYF.

The chain combines TRBV7-9 with TRBJ2-7; D might be TRBD1 or TRBD2, each matching 5 bases. The germline gives CDR1 SEHNR, CDR2 FQNEAQ (reference sequence). The CDR3 has 13 amino acids. V was clipped by 5 bases and J by 3 bases, with 11 bases between them. The chain's CDR3 is CASSGGKGYEQYF. For the CDR3, the DNA is TGTGCCAGCAGCGGGGGAAAAGGCTACGAGCAGTACTTC.

The chain joins TRBV12-3 or TRBV12-4 to TRBJ2-1; 9 nucleotides match TRBD2. V dropped 7 bases and J dropped 9; count of bases not matched to a gene: 7. The CDR3 contains 13 residues. The CDR3 reads CASTPSGLAEQFF. The CDR3 nucleotides read TGTGCCAGCACCCCTTCGGGACTAGCTGAGCAGTTCTTC.

The chain carries TRBV5-6 and TRBJ2-7, with a possible D match to TRBD1 (6 bases). CDR1 is SGHDT, CDR2 YYEEEE, per germline. Trimming stripped 4 bases from V and 3 bases from J, with 14 bases between. The CDR3 contains 14 residues. In DNA form, the CDR3 reads TGTGCCAGCAGCCCCTGGGACACGGACTACGAGCAGTACTTC. It encodes CASSPWDTDYEQYF.

This chain connects TRBV11-2 to TRBJ1-5; a possible D gene is TRBD1 (5 bases). In germline, CDR1 is SGHAT, CDR2 FQNNGV. The V end lost 5 bases, the J end lost 7 bases, and 15 bases lay between the germline ends. The CDR3 is made up of 14 amino acids. CDR3 coding DNA: TGTGCCAGCAGCCCGGGGCCTCTGGAGCAGCCCCAGCATTTT. It codes for CASSPGPLEQPQHF.

This clonotype was picked up one time. This sequence joins TRBV27 and TRBJ1-5, with 7 positions matching TRBD1. Germline trimming cut 10 bases from V and 0 bases from J; bases unmatched to any gene: 6. The CDR3 covers 14 residues. Per germline, CDR1 MNHEY and CDR2 SMNVEV (reference sequence). CDR3 amino acids: CATRQGHSNQPQHF. CDR3 bases: TGTGCCACAAGACAGGGCCATAGCAATCAGCCCCAGCATTTT.

This clonotype was picked up many times. The rearrangement joins TRBV19 to TRBJ1-1, with D possibly being TRBD1 (6 bases). This CDR3 has 16 amino acids. Germline V gene sequence: CDR1 LNHDA, CDR2 SQIVND (reference sequence). V lost 7 bases, J lost 5 bases, and 23 bases lay in between. CDR3 protein: CASTPWGQGLGTEAFF. In DNA form, the CDR3 reads TGTGCCAGTACGCCCTGGGGGCAGGGGCTTGGTACTGAAGCTTTCTTT. The complete variable domain, with remaining parts taken from reference TRBV19 and TRBJ1-1, reads DGGITQSPKYLFRKEGQNVTLSCEQNLNHDAMYWYRQDPGQGLRLIYYSQIVNDFQKGDIAEGYSVSREKKESFPLTVTSAQKNPTAFYLCASTPWGQGLGTEAFFGQGTRLTVV.

At least ten counts were recorded for this clonotype. This chain uses TRBV7-8 with TRBJ2-2; D uncertain. This CDR3 has 12 residues. V lost 0 bases and J 7 bases, leaving 3 bases between the germline ends. Germline CDR1 is SGHVS and CDR2 is FQNEAQ. DNA for the CDR3: TGTGCCAGCAGCTTAGCGGTCGGGGAGCTGTTTTTT. Translation gives CASSLAVGELFF.

This clonotype was seen at least ten times. The genes are TRBV7-2 and TRBJ2-7, with D unresolved. CDR1 and CDR2 from the germline V gene are SGHTA and FQGNSA. V was cut by 5 bases and J by 3 bases, with 8 bases left in between. The CDR3 is 12 residues long. The CDR3 coding sequence is TGTGCCAGCAGCCCATGGGGCTACGAGCAGTACTTC. Translation: CASSPWGYEQYF.

The chain couples TRBV10-3 to TRBJ2-5; perhaps TRBD2 as D (5 bases). The ends were cut back, 0 bases at V and 2 bases at J, with 13 bases in the middle. The CDR3 runs to 16 residues. The germline gives CDR1 ENHRY, CDR2 SYGVKD. The CDR3: CAISESSVASQETQYF. For the CDR3, the DNA is TGTGCCATCAGTGAGTCTAGCGTGGCTAGTCAAGAGACCCAGTACTTC.